This T cell receptor beta chain appears in the sequencing data of a study of PD-1 blockade in classical Hodgkin lymphoma. As for this clone: Its antigen is undetermined.

Germline lookup yields CDR1 LGHNA and CDR2 YSLEER. The CDR3 is made up of 14 amino acids. Trimming shortened V by 3 bases and J by 7 bases, and 16 bases separated the two germline ends. This table comes from immunoSEQ multiplex PCR, and its TCRdb copy is limited to in-frame clones, with some not included. The sample includes roughly 21,000 clones, about 83% seen only once; the top ten take about 7%. Regarding the study as a whole: Before treatment, TCR diversity in newly diagnosed patients was reportedly lower than in healthy donors.

Time point given: newly diagnosed, previously untreated cHL patient sample. From thawed PBMCs, magnetic negative selection was used to isolate the CD8+ T cells. As a comparison, the study used PBMCs from newly diagnosed, untreated classical Hodgkin lymphoma. This sequence joins TRBV4-3 and TRBJ2-7, with D uncertain. This sequence was found in a human donor with classical Hodgkin lymphoma. The sequenced sample was CD8+ T cells from blood. The CDR3 DNA sequence: TGCGCCAGCAGCCAGTTCTTCTTTTCGCGGGAGCAGTACTTC. Translated: CASSQFFFSREQYF.